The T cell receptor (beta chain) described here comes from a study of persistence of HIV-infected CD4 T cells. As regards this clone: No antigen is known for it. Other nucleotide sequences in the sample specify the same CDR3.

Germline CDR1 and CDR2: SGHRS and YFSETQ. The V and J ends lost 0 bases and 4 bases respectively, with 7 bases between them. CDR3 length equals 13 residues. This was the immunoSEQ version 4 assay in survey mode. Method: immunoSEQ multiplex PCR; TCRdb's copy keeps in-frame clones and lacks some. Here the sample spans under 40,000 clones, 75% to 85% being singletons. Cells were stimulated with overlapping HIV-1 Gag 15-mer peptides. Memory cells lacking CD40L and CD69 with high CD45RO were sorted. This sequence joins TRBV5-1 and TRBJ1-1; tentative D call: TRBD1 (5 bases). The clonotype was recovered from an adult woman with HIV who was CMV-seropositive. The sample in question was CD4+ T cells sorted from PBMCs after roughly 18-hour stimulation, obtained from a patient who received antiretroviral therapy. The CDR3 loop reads CASSLEGSTEAFF. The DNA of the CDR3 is TGCGCCAGCAGCTTGGAGGGGTCCACTGAAGCTTTCTTT. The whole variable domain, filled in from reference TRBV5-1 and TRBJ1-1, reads KAGVTQTPRYLIKTRGQQVTLSCSPISGHRSVSWYQQTPGQGLQFLFEYFSETQRNKGNFPGRFSGRQFSNSRSEMNVSTLELGDSALYLCASSLEGSTEAFFGQGTRLTVV.